These 28 T cell receptor beta chains share one sample of origin, sequenced in a study of blood T cell repertoires in COVID-19. Assay: immunoSEQ multiplex PCR; the TCRdb copy retains only in-frame clones and omits some. The sample lists 150,000 to 170,000 clones; 80% to 90% were seen once. The material sequenced was peripheral blood. The receptors were gathered from a woman aged 55-70 years with COVID-19, enrolled during active disease.

In this sample, this clone turned up once. The rearrangement uses TRBV15 and TRBJ1-5; D is ambiguous. Looked up from germline, CDR1 is LNHNV and CDR2 is YYDKDF (reference sequence). This CDR3 comprises 15 residues. Trimming stripped 4 bases from V and 3 bases from J, with 13 bases between. The DNA for the CDR3 is TGTGCCACCAGCAATAGCGGACGGAACAATCAGCCCCAGCATTTT. Its protein product is CATSNSGRNNQPQHF.

The rearrangement joins TRBV5-1 to TRBJ1-3; TRBD1 might be the D (5 bases). Between the trimmed V and J ends, which lost 4 bases and 0 bases, there was a span of 14 bases. CDR1 and CDR2 (germline): SGHRS, YFSETQ. The CDR3 extends over 16 amino acids. CDR3 in DNA: TGCGCCAGCAGCAAAGAGGAGGGGAGCTCTGGAAACACCATATATTTT. It translates to CASSKEEGSSGNTIYF.

This chain links TRBV19 with TRBJ2-5; 9 bases agree with TRBD2. CDR1 and CDR2 from the germline V gene are LNHDA and SQIVND (reference sequence). The CDR3 sequence is 16 residues long. V shed 3 bases and J 3 bases; nucleotides not matched to a gene: 8. Written as DNA, the CDR3 is TGTGCCAGTAGTATTAGCGGGAGCAGGGGGGAAGAGACCCAGTACTTC. It translates to CASSISGSRGEETQYF.

The gene calls are TRBV19 and TRBJ1-2; D might be TRBD1 (6 bases). CDR3 size: 14 residues. The germline V gene has CDR1 LNHDA and CDR2 SQIVND (reference sequence). Deletions cut 6 bases from V and 4 bases from J, with 15 bases between. The CDR3 region is CASSPGQSRYGYTF. For the CDR3, the DNA is TGTGCCAGTAGCCCCGGACAGAGTCGCTATGGCTACACCTTC.

The V call is TRBV29-1, the J call TRBJ1-2, with D possibly TRBD1 on 5 matching bases. The CDR3 sequence is 11 residues long. From germline, CDR1 is SQVTM and CDR2 ANQGSEA. The V and J ends lost 5 bases and 6 bases respectively, with 10 bases between them. The CDR3 DNA reads as TGCAGCGTTAGGGGTCATGATGGCTACACCTTC. Protein sequence: CSVRGHDGYTF.

This chain joins TRBV19 and TRBJ1-2; 7 bases match TRBD1. The length of the CDR3 is 14 residues. Per the germline V gene, CDR1 is LNHDA and CDR2 is SQIVND (reference sequence). The trim removed 5 bases at V and 3 bases at J, leaving 6 bases unmatched. CDR3 sequence (DNA): TGTGCCAGTAGTCACAGGGGTGAGGACTATGGCTACACCTTC. Translating it yields CASSHRGEDYGYTF.

The rearrangement joins TRBV5-4 to TRBJ1-4, with D hard to call. V lost 4 bases and J lost 0, with 4 bases in between. Per the germline V gene, CDR1 is SGHNT and CDR2 is YYREEE (reference sequence). The CDR3 runs to 13 residues. DNA of the CDR3: TGTGCCAGCAGCCAGGCAACTAATGAAAAACTGTTTTTT. Translated, it gives CASSQATNEKLFF. The full variable domain, rest sourced from reference TRBV5-4 and TRBJ1-4, is ETGVTQSPTHLIKTRGQQVTLRCSSQSGHNTVSWYQQALGQGPQFIFQYYREEENGRGNFPPRFSGLQFPNYSSELNVNALELDDSALYLCASSQATNEKLFFGSGTQLSVL.

The CDR3 coding sequence is TGCGCCAGCAGCTTGGCGGCTAGCGGGTACACCGGGGAGCTGTTTTTT. This codes for CASSLAASGYTGELFF. The rearrangement uses TRBV5-1 and TRBJ2-2; 8 bases align to TRBD2. Losses at the gene ends were 0 bases for V and 3 bases for J; bases not matched to a gene: 4. This CDR3 spans 16 amino acids. The germline gives CDR1 SGHRS, CDR2 YFSETQ.

The chain recombines TRBV11-2 with TRBJ2-7; 7 positions match TRBD1. This CDR3 has 13 amino acids. The germline gives CDR1 SGHAT, CDR2 FQNNGV. V shed 8 bases and J 2 bases; nucleotides not matched to a gene: 6. CDR3 sequence (DNA): TGTGCCAGCCGAAGGACAGGCCCCTACGAGCAGTACTTC. Protein product: CASRRTGPYEQYF.

The chain employs TRBV7-3 and TRBJ1-6; 7 bases are shared with TRBD1. The germline V gene has CDR1 SGHTA and CDR2 FQGTGA. This CDR3 has 13 residues. With V trimmed by 3 bases and J by 8 bases, 1 base remained unmatched. The CDR3 is CASSLGQYSPLHF. The DNA for the CDR3 is TGTGCCAGCAGCTTGGGACAGTATTCACCCCTCCACTTT.

The J gene is TRBJ1-2, the V gene TRBV11-2; perhaps TRBD1 as D (6 bases). Germline values: CDR1 SGHAT, CDR2 FQNNGV. CDR3 length: 16 amino acids. Trimming stripped 2 bases from V and 3 bases from J, with 16 bases between. The chain's CDR3 is CASSLTLIQGHYGYTF. In DNA form, the CDR3 reads TGTGCCAGCAGCTTAACTCTCATACAGGGTCACTATGGCTACACCTTC.

The chain links TRBV7-3 to TRBJ2-1; weak D call: TRBD2 (6 bases). The V gene's germline CDR1 is SGHTA and CDR2 FQGTGA. This CDR3 has 13 amino acids. Trimming pared 2 bases from V and 5 bases from J, leaving 7 bases between. This CDR3 reads CASSLRRDNEQFF. For the CDR3, the DNA is TGTGCCAGCAGCTTACGGAGGGACAATGAGCAGTTCTTC.

The chain joins TRBV7-2 to TRBJ1-3, with unresolved D. The CDR3 totals 15 residues. Germline V lookup: CDR1 SGHTA, CDR2 FQGNSA. Trimming removed 1 base at V and 0 bases at J, with 7 bases between. As DNA, the CDR3 is TGTGCCAGCAGCTTAGATAGATACTCTGGAAACACCATATATTTT. This translates into CASSLDRYSGNTIYF.

The chain is built from TRBV7-9 and TRBJ2-5; TRBD2 agrees at 7 bases. Germline CDR1 is SEHNR and CDR2 is FQNEAQ (reference sequence). Trimming took 8 bases from V and 3 from J; bases not matched to a gene: 9. This CDR3 has 14 residues. The CDR3 DNA reads TGTGCCAGCTACTTGGGACGGGGGGAAGAGACCCAGTACTTC. Amino acids: CASYLGRGEETQYF. The full variable domain, completed using reference TRBV7-9 and TRBJ2-5, is DTGVSQNPRHKITKRGQNVTFRCDPISEHNRLYWYRQTLGQGPEFLTYFQNEAQLEKSRLLSDRFSAERPKGSFSTLEIQRTEQGDSAMYLCASYLGRGEETQYFGPGTRLLVL.

This clone was seen a few times. V usage is TRBV6-5 and J usage is TRBJ1-1; D ambiguous. The germline gives CDR1 MNHEY, CDR2 SVGAGI. The CDR3 contains 13 residues. With 6 bases removed from V and 3 bases from J, the gap between germline ends came to 11 bases. CDR3 DNA: TGTGCCAGCAGAAAAGCGGATGACACTGAAGCTTTCTTT. This gives the protein CASRKADDTEAFF.

This rearrangement joins TRBV18 to TRBJ1-1; the match to TRBD1 covers 7 bases. Trimming removed 3 bases from V and 4 bases from J; junction bases left unmatched: 11. CDR1 and CDR2 from the germline V gene are KGHSH and LQKENI. There are 16 residues in the CDR3. In nucleotides, the CDR3 is TGTGCCAGCTCACCTAAATTTACAGGGGCGGGCACTGAAGCTTTCTTT. Translated, it gives CASSPKFTGAGTEAFF.

For this clone: In the same sample, other DNA sequences code for this CDR3. The rearrangement links TRBV18 to TRBJ1-3, with D possibly being TRBD1 (5 bases). The V gene's germline CDR1 is KGHSH and CDR2 LQKENI. This CDR3 comprises 15 residues. With 2 bases removed from V and 0 bases from J, the gap between germline ends came to 8 bases. The CDR3 bases are TGTGCCAGCTCACCAGGAGGGGACTCTGGAAACACCATATATTTT. It translates to CASSPGGDSGNTIYF.

The rearrangement uses TRBV6-5 and TRBJ1-2; D not resolved. CDR3 length: 13 amino acids. V was pared by 5 bases and J by 2 bases, with 9 bases between. Germline CDR1 and CDR2: MNHEY and SVGAGI. The CDR3, as DNA: TGTGCCAGCAGTAAACAGACAAACTATGGCTACACCTTC. It translates to CASSKQTNYGYTF.

This clone was observed once. The chain joins TRBV3-1 (or the pseudogene TRBV3-2) to TRBJ1-5; tentatively, D is TRBD1 (5 bases). The V gene's germline CDR1 is LGHDT and CDR2 YNNKEL (reference sequence). The CDR3 loop spans 14 amino acids. Between the trimmed V and J ends, which lost 4 bases and 4 bases, there was a span of 11 bases. DNA for the CDR3: TGTGCCAGCAGCCCGGTGAGGACAAATCAGCCCCAGCATTTT. Its translation is CASSPVRTNQPQHF.

This chain joins TRBV11-1 and TRBJ1-2; D might be TRBD1 (6 bases). The CDR3 sequence is 14 residues long. Germline assignment: CDR1 SGHAT and CDR2 FQDESV (reference sequence). V gave up 5 bases and J gave up 4 bases, with 14 bases separating them. The CDR3 sequence is CASSPPRGTYGYTF. The CDR3 coding sequence is TGTGCCAGCAGCCCCCCCAGGGGCACCTATGGCTACACCTTC.

The V call is TRBV20-1, the J call TRBJ1-2; a possible D gene is TRBD1 (6 bases). The CDR3 runs to 13 residues. In germline, CDR1 is DFQATT, CDR2 SNEGSKA (reference sequence). The germline V and J ends were trimmed by 3 bases and 7 bases, with 15 bases remaining between them. CDR3 in amino acids: CSASAGVVFGYTF. CDR3 sequence (DNA): TGCAGTGCTAGTGCAGGGGTGGTGTTTGGCTACACCTTC.

The chain has TRBV19 and TRBJ1-2; D is possibly TRBD1 (6 bases). Deletions cut 4 bases from V and 4 bases from J, with 13 bases between. CDR1 and CDR2 (germline): LNHDA, SQIVND (reference sequence). CDR3 size: 14 residues. CDR3 in amino acids: CASSKAGVPYGYTF. The CDR3 DNA follows: TGTGCCAGTAGTAAAGCAGGGGTCCCCTATGGCTACACCTTC. Supplemented by reference TRBV19 and TRBJ1-2, the full variable domain reads DGGITQSPKYLFRKEGQNVTLSCEQNLNHDAMYWYRQDPGQGLRLIYYSQIVNDFQKGDIAEGYSVSREKKESFPLTVTSAQKNPTAFYLCASSKAGVPYGYTFGSGTRLTVV.

The rearrangement joins TRBV30 to TRBJ2-1, with a tentative D call TRBD2 (5 bases). The CDR3 sequence is 15 residues long. From germline, CDR1 is GTSNPN and CDR2 SVGIG (reference sequence). Trimming cost V 2 bases and J 4 bases, with 15 bases left between them. DNA of the CDR3: TGTGCCTGGAGTCCCCCGGGATCCCTTTACAATGAGCAGTTCTTC. This sequence encodes CAWSPPGSLYNEQFF.

J is TRBJ1-1 and V is TRBV6-5; 12 bases match TRBD1. Germline V gene lookup returns CDR1 MNHEY and CDR2 SVGAGI. This CDR3 is 15 amino acids long. Unmatched junction bases numbered 4, after V lost 5 bases and J lost 3 bases. The CDR3 protein is CASSPGTGGDTEAFF. CDR3 bases: TGTGCCAGCAGTCCGGGGACAGGGGGCGACACTGAAGCTTTCTTT.

This chain uses TRBV5-6 with TRBJ1-1; tentative D call: TRBD1 (6 bases). Germline lookup yields CDR1 SGHDT and CDR2 YYEEEE. CDR3 length: 14 amino acids. Trimming left V 4 bases short and J 4 bases short, with 14 bases between. The CDR3 DNA reads TGTGCCAGCAGCCCGACAGGTATGGGCACTGAAGCTTTCTTT. Encoded protein: CASSPTGMGTEAFF.

The chain carries TRBV9 and TRBJ1-2; possibly TRBD1 for D (6 bases). The CDR3 consists of 12 residues. Germline values: CDR1 SGDLS, CDR2 YYNGEE. CDR3 residues: CAARQAHYGYTF. CDR3 nucleotides: TGTGCGGCTAGACAGGCTCACTATGGCTACACCTTC.

The rearrangement links TRBV5-1 to TRBJ1-4; D is unresolved. Germline V gene lookup returns CDR1 SGHRS and CDR2 YFSETQ. The CDR3 loop spans 14 amino acids. Trimming left V 1 base short and J 4 bases short, with 8 bases between. CDR3 loop: CASSLQPVNEKLFF. DNA for the CDR3: TGCGCCAGCAGCTTGCAACCGGTTAATGAAAAACTGTTTTTT.

In DNA form, the CDR3 reads TGTGCCAGCAGCGTAGGGGGGAGGCCGGGGCAGCCCCAGCATTTT. This encodes CASSVGGRPGQPQHF. The chain has TRBV9 and TRBJ1-5; D perhaps matches TRBD1 (5 bases). The CDR3 sequence is 15 residues long. Germline CDR1 SGDLS, CDR2 YYNGEE. Trimming stripped 0 bases from V and 7 bases from J, with 14 bases between.